Sequencing of this TCR beta chain was carried out in a study of OX40 agonist ivuxolimab in advanced cancers. Study background: Those enrolled were around 87% male, with a mean age of around 58 years and ages from roughly 23 to 80.

Notes on this clone: Its antigen is as yet unknown.

The CDR3 is 18 amino acids. Looked up from germline, CDR1 is MNHEY and CDR2 is SMNVEV (reference sequence). Trimming stripped 6 bases from V and 0 bases from J, with 20 bases between. Study results and limitations: No determination was made of the antigen specificity of the expanded peripheral T cells.

The method was immunoSEQ multiplex PCR; TCRdb's version includes in-frame clones alone and lacks a portion of them. Among tens of thousands of clones listed, more than 90% were seen once. The sample in question was CD4+ or CD8+ T cells sorted from blood, obtained in a trial of the OX40 agonist ivuxolimab. This rearrangement joins TRBV27 to TRBJ1-4; D might be TRBD1 (6 bases). The TCR was taken from an adult with an advanced solid tumor such as melanoma, head and neck, liver or kidney cancer. The CDR3 DNA reads TGTGCCAGCAGCCGGTTGGGACACGACCTTGCAACTAATGAAAAACTGTTTTTT. Amino acid sequence: CASSRLGHDLATNEKLFF.